This T cell receptor beta chain was sequenced during a study of cytomegalovirus exposure and HLA in healthy donors. The overall study: From HLA-typed donors, an early data release held roughly 80 million unique TCRs.

Broader study findings: Accurate predictions that matched the HLA-A and HLA-B alleles of most subjects were reportedly made from TCR beta sequences. There were several of the most significant clusters that appeared linked to common viral pathogens in a later analysis. A later analysis linked a missense DCLRE1C variant to TCR beta V- and J-gene trimming.

CDR1 is SGHNT, CDR2 YENEEA, per germline. The CDR3 is 15 amino acids. The trim removed 5 bases at V and 9 bases at J, leaving 9 bases unmatched. A note on this clone: Its antigen remains unidentified.

The study ran its PCR with 60 Vbeta and 13 Jbeta primers. Measured with immunoSEQ multiplex PCR; TCRdb has only the in-frame clones, and not every one. The sample has about 160,000 clones, 82% seen once. This TCR was sampled from a girl under 18 in good health and CMV-seropositive. What was sequenced was PBMCs. V is TRBV11-3 and J is TRBJ2-1, with 11 positions matching TRBD2. The CDR3 here is CASSPPSGGIGEQFF. CDR3 nucleotide sequence: TGTGCCAGCAGCCCACCTAGCGGGGGGATTGGTGAGCAGTTCTTC.